What follows are 30 T cell receptor beta chains derived from one specimen sequenced in a study of OX40 agonist ivuxolimab in advanced cancers. TCRdb keeps only in-frame clones here, not all; method: immunoSEQ multiplex PCR. The table has some 68,000 clones, roughly nine tenths seen once. The sequenced sample was CD4+ or CD8+ T cells sorted from blood, obtained in a trial of the OX40 agonist ivuxolimab. Source of these receptors: an adult with an advanced solid tumor such as melanoma, head and neck, liver or kidney cancer.

This clone has a single count. The rearrangement uses TRBV15 and TRBJ1-2; no definite D call. The CDR3 has 16 residues. Germline V gene sequence: CDR1 LNHNV, CDR2 YYDKDF (reference sequence). V shed 0 bases and J shed 3 bases, with 14 bases lying between them. The CDR3 region has the DNA TGTGCCACCAGCAGAGATCGACTGTTAGATGACTATGGCTACACCTTC. Protein sequence: CATSRDRLLDDYGYTF.

The chain is built from TRBV25-1 and TRBJ2-5; D uncertain. The length of the CDR3 is 10 residues. V shed 10 bases and J shed 4 bases, with 7 bases lying between them. CDR1 is MGHDK and CDR2 is SYGVNS in the germline V gene. CDR3 coding DNA: TGTGCCACCACCGGAGAGACCCAGTACTTC. Translated, it gives CATTGETQYF.

A word on this clone: Other DNA sequences in this specimen translate into the identical CDR3. The chain uses TRBV28 and TRBJ1-1; D is perhaps TRBD1 (6 bases). Germline V CDR1 and CDR2: MDHEN, SYDVKM. The V end was cut by 6 bases, the J end by 0 bases, with 23 bases between. The CDR3 loop spans 18 amino acids. In DNA form, the CDR3 reads TGTGCCAGCAGAGAACAACAGGGATGGAGCCTCATGAACACTGAAGCTTTCTTT. The encoded protein is CASREQQGWSLMNTEAFF. The full variable domain, its missing parts supplied by reference TRBV28 and TRBJ1-1, is DVKVTQSSRYLVKRTGEKVFLECVQDMDHENMFWYRQDPGLGLRLIYFSYDVKMKEKGDIPEGYSVSREKKERFSLILESASTNQTSMYLCASREQQGWSLMNTEAFFGQGTRLTVV.

The rearrangement uses TRBV27 and TRBJ2-2; 16 bases match TRBD2. Germline loops: CDR1 MNHEY, CDR2 SMNVEV (reference sequence). Trimming at V came to 3 bases and at J to 4 bases, leaving 5 bases not matched to a gene. The CDR3 runs to 18 residues. CDR3 region: CASSFGTSGGAGTGELFF. The CDR3 DNA is TGTGCCAGCAGTTTTGGGACTAGCGGGGGGGCGGGCACCGGGGAGCTGTTTTTT.

This clone was picked up one time. The V gene is TRBV5-1, the J gene TRBJ2-2; D not certain. The V and J ends lost 1 base and 4 bases respectively, with 11 bases between them. Looked up from germline, CDR1 is SGHRS and CDR2 is YFSETQ. CDR3 length: 15 residues. The CDR3 bases are TGCGCCAGCAGCTTGAATCAAGGGTCCACCGGGGAGCTGTTTTTT. Protein product: CASSLNQGSTGELFF.

The V gene is TRBV5-6, the J gene TRBJ2-7; unclear D gene. The germline V gene encodes CDR1 SGHDT and CDR2 YYEEEE. This CDR3 contains 11 residues. Trimming cost V 2 bases and J 3 bases, with 3 bases left between them. The CDR3 spells CASSLYYEQYF. For the CDR3, the DNA is TGTGCCAGCAGCTTATACTACGAGCAGTACTTC. The full variable domain, with the rest looked up from reference TRBV5-6 and TRBJ2-7, is DAGVTQSPTHLIKTRGQQVTLRCSPKSGHDTVSWYQQALGQGPQFIFQYYEEEERQRGNFPDRFSGHQFPNYSSELNVNALLLGDSALYLCASSLYYEQYFGPGTRLTVT.

The chain combines TRBV9 with TRBJ1-1; tentative D call: TRBD1 (6 bases). CDR1 and CDR2 (germline): SGDLS, YYNGEE. The CDR3 is made up of 15 amino acids. V lost 4 bases to trimming and J lost 3 bases, with 16 bases between them. CDR3 DNA sequence: TGTGCCAGCAGCCCGAGGGGAGGGGGGGACACTGAAGCTTTCTTT. It encodes CASSPRGGGDTEAFF.

The V and J genes are TRBV10-3 and TRBJ2-4; D call uncertain. Germline values: CDR1 ENHRY, CDR2 SYGVKD. The V end lost 6 bases, the J end lost 0 bases, and 15 bases lay between the germline ends. The CDR3 covers 16 residues. As DNA, the CDR3 is TGTGCCATCAGCCCAACGGGCAGTTTAGCCAAAAACATTCAGTACTTC. Its protein is CAISPTGSLAKNIQYF.

The chain carries TRBV11-3 and TRBJ1-2; D remains ambiguous. V was shortened by 5 bases and J by 4 bases, with 14 bases between the two germline ends. The V gene's germline CDR1 is SGHNT and CDR2 YENEEA. The CDR3 length is 14 residues. For the CDR3, the DNA is TGTGCCAGCAGCCAACGGGGAAATGGCTATGGCTACACCTTC. Amino acids: CASSQRGNGYGYTF.

As to this clone: A junction boundary mismatches the germline segment, possibly from a read error. The sample carries other DNA sequences with the same CDR3. V is TRBV6-5 and J is TRBJ1-1; D is perhaps TRBD1 (5 bases). CDR3 length: 11 amino acids. The germline V gene encodes CDR1 MNHEY and CDR2 SVGAGI. The CDR3 sequence is CASRVMGQAFF. CDR3 sequence (DNA): TGCGCCAGCAGGGTTATGGGACAAGCTTTCTTT.

The J gene is TRBJ2-3, the V gene TRBV10-3; D uncertain. The CDR3 runs 14 residues. CDR1 ENHRY and CDR2 SYGVKD come from the germline V gene. The germline V and J ends were trimmed by 0 bases and 0 bases, with 4 bases remaining between them. CDR3 coding DNA: TGTGCCATCAGTGAGTCTGCTAGCACAGATACGCAGTATTTT. Translation gives CAISESASTDTQYF.

This sequence joins TRBV28 and TRBJ2-5; D perhaps matches TRBD2 (6 bases). The V end was cut by 4 bases, the J end by 2 bases, with 11 bases between. This CDR3 is built from 14 residues. In germline, CDR1 is MDHEN, CDR2 SYDVKM. This CDR3 reads CASSYKGLQETQYF. The CDR3 nucleotides are TGTGCCAGCAGTTACAAGGGACTTCAAGAGACCCAGTACTTC.

This clone turned up a few times. The DNA of the CDR3 is TGTGCCATCAGAGGGACAGGGAACACTGAAGCTTTCTTT. Translated: CAIRGTGNTEAFF. V usage is TRBV10-3 and J usage is TRBJ1-1, with 8 bases matching TRBD1. The CDR3 has 13 residues. V was pared by 6 bases and J by 1 base, with 1 base of the junction left unmatched. Germline V lookup: CDR1 ENHRY, CDR2 SYGVKD.

The rearrangement links TRBV5-4 to TRBJ2-3, with 12 nucleotides matching TRBD2. CDR1 is SGHNT, CDR2 YYREEE, per germline (reference sequence). The junction had 4 bases not matched to a gene; V was cut back by 0 bases and J by 2 bases. The CDR3 is 17 amino acids. The CDR3 coding sequence is TGTGCCAGCAGCTTGGGGCTAGCGGGGGGGTACACAGATACGCAGTATTTT. Protein sequence: CASSLGLAGGYTDTQYF.

The CDR3 nucleotides are TGTGCCAGCGGAATGGTAGCGGGGGGAGAGACCCAGTACTTC. Amino acid sequence: CASGMVAGGETQYF. The V gene is TRBV5-4, the J gene TRBJ2-5, with 10 bases aligning to TRBD2. The V and J ends lost 7 bases and 4 bases, in that order; junction bases with no gene match: 7. The CDR3 sequence is 14 residues long. Germline CDR1 reads SGHNT; CDR2 reads YYREEE (reference sequence).

V usage is TRBV9 and J usage is TRBJ1-6; D is uncertain. The CDR3 length is 14 residues. V lost 3 bases and J 7 bases, leaving 11 bases between the germline ends. From germline, CDR1 is SGDLS and CDR2 YYNGEE. This CDR3 reads CASSGTWGNSPLHF. CDR3 bases: TGTGCCAGCAGCGGTACGTGGGGAAATTCACCCCTCCACTTT.

The V gene is TRBV4-2, the J gene TRBJ2-2; 8 nucleotides match TRBD2. CDR3 length: 17 amino acids. The V gene end was trimmed by 1 base and the J gene end by 5 bases; junction bases not matched to a gene: 9. CDR1 and CDR2 from the germline V gene are LGHNA and YNFKEQ. CDR3 sequence: CASSQALSGSYTGELFF. For the CDR3, the DNA is TGTGCCAGCAGCCAAGCCCTCAGCGGGAGCTATACCGGGGAGCTGTTTTTT.

The V and J genes are TRBV7-2 and TRBJ2-3; D not certain. V shed 3 bases and J shed 4 bases, with 5 bases lying between them. Germline CDR1 and CDR2: SGHTA and FQGNSA. The CDR3 totals 12 residues. In DNA, the CDR3 is TGTGCCAGCAGCTTTTATTCAGATACGCAGTATTTT. Residues: CASSFYSDTQYF.

The chain carries TRBV20-1 and TRBJ1-2; D uncertain. Trimming stripped 6 bases from V and 3 bases from J, with 8 bases between. The CDR3 contains 11 residues. Germline V gene sequence: CDR1 DFQATT, CDR2 SNEGSKA (reference sequence). The CDR3, as DNA: TGCAGTGCAAGCGGCTACTATGGCTACACCTTC. Protein: CSASGYYGYTF.

This clone was picked up a small number of times. V gene TRBV12-5 combines with J gene TRBJ1-2; the match to TRBD1 covers 8 bases. Germline V gives CDR1 LGHNT, CDR2 FRNRAP. J gave up 6 bases and V 3 bases, and 3 bases lay outside the gene matches. The length of the CDR3 is 13 residues. The CDR3 spells CASGFGQGNGYTF. The CDR3 DNA follows: TGTGCTAGTGGTTTCGGACAGGGAAATGGCTACACCTTC.

CDR3 in DNA: TGTGCCACCAGCAGAGGTGGCGATTTCTACGAGCAGTACTTC. It translates to CATSRGGDFYEQYF. The V gene is TRBV15, the J gene TRBJ2-7; D gene unclear. CDR1 LNHNV and CDR2 YYDKDF come from the germline V gene (reference sequence). The CDR3 totals 14 residues. Trimming removed 1 base from V and 3 bases from J, with 10 bases in between. The full variable domain, with the rest looked up from reference TRBV15 and TRBJ2-7, is DAMVIQNPRYQVTQFGKPVTLSCSQTLNHNVMYWYQQKSSQAPKLLFHYYDKDFNNEADTPDNFQSRRPNTSFCFLDIRSPGLGDTAMYLCATSRGGDFYEQYFGPGTRLTVT.

This clone was seen only a few times. This chain links TRBV4-2 with TRBJ1-2; D not resolved. The V gene's germline CDR1 is LGHNA and CDR2 YNFKEQ. This CDR3 has 16 amino acids. Deletions cut 0 bases from V and 4 bases from J, with 15 bases between. CDR3 protein: CASSQDPYGDIYGYTF. The DNA for the CDR3 is TGTGCCAGCAGCCAAGATCCGTACGGTGACATCTATGGCTACACCTTC.

This CDR3 is CASSLEGQGGSYEQYF. Written as DNA, the CDR3 is TGCGCCAGCAGCTTGGAGGGGCAGGGAGGCTCCTACGAGCAGTACTTC. The chain joins TRBV5-1 to TRBJ2-7; possibly TRBD2 for D (6 bases). The CDR3 runs 16 residues. Germline loops: CDR1 SGHRS, CDR2 YFSETQ. Trimming left V 0 bases short and J 0 bases short, with 13 bases between. The full variable domain, rest sourced from reference TRBV5-1 and TRBJ2-7, is KAGVTQTPRYLIKTRGQQVTLSCSPISGHRSVSWYQQTPGQGLQFLFEYFSETQRNKGNFPGRFSGRQFSNSRSEMNVSTLELGDSALYLCASSLEGQGGSYEQYFGPGTRLTVT.

This chain links TRBV2 with TRBJ2-2; D may be TRBD1 (5 bases). The CDR3 has 16 amino acids. V lost 0 bases, J lost 1 base, and 9 bases lay in between. Germline CDR1 and CDR2: SNHLY and FYNNEI. CDR3 residues: CASSEAGRVNTGELFF. For the CDR3, the DNA is TGTGCCAGCAGTGAAGCCGGCAGGGTGAACACCGGGGAGCTGTTTTTT.

The chain couples TRBV5-4 to TRBJ2-2; TRBD2 matches at 12 bases. V lost 2 bases to trimming and J lost 3 bases; unmatched junction nucleotides: 2. The length of the CDR3 is 16 residues. Germline-derived CDR1 and CDR2 are SGHNT and YYREEE (reference sequence). The DNA of the CDR3 is TGTGCCAGCAGCTTCGGACTAGCGGGACACACCGGGGAGCTGTTTTTT. This sequence encodes CASSFGLAGHTGELFF.

This chain uses TRBV6-6 with TRBJ2-5, with 7 nucleotides matching TRBD1. Germline values: CDR1 MNHNY, CDR2 SVGAGI (reference sequence). The CDR3 is 14 amino acids. J was trimmed by 5 bases and V by 7 bases; bases with no gene match: 10. The CDR3 here is CASNNRGPQETQYF. The CDR3 DNA is TGTGCCAGCAATAACAGGGGTCCCCAGGAGACCCAGTACTTC.

This chain links TRBV2 with TRBJ1-1, with TRBD1 matching 10 bases. J gave up 7 bases and V 6 bases, and 5 bases lay outside the gene matches. The CDR3 consists of 13 residues. Germline V lookup: CDR1 SNHLY, CDR2 FYNNEI. The chain's CDR3 is CASRGGTGVEAFF. As DNA, the CDR3 is TGTGCCAGCAGGGGCGGGACAGGGGTTGAAGCTTTCTTT.

The count of this clone is one. The chain is built from TRBV4-1 and TRBJ1-1; tentatively, D is TRBD1 (6 bases). V lost 6 bases and J 3 bases, leaving 14 bases between the germline ends. The CDR3 consists of 14 residues. The germline V gene has CDR1 MGHRA and CDR2 YSYEKL. The CDR3 spells CASRKGDLDTEAFF. The CDR3 coding sequence is TGCGCCAGCAGAAAGGGGGACCTGGACACTGAAGCTTTCTTT.

J is TRBJ2-7 and V is TRBV9; 9 bases line up with TRBD1. The V and J ends lost 6 bases and 5 bases, in that order; junction bases with no gene match: 9. The CDR3 is 14 amino acids. In germline, CDR1 is SGDLS, CDR2 YYNGEE. Here the CDR3 reads CASNRDRAEDEQYF. As DNA, the CDR3 is TGTGCCAGCAATAGGGACAGGGCGGAAGACGAGCAGTACTTC.

The J gene is TRBJ2-5, the V gene TRBV6-1; 8 bases are shared with TRBD1. Germline loops: CDR1 MNHNS, CDR2 SASEGT. This CDR3 is 15 amino acids long. V was pared by 5 bases and J by 3 bases, with 8 bases of the junction left unmatched. CDR3 amino acids: CASSRGDRGKETQYF. In DNA, the CDR3 is TGTGCCAGCAGTAGGGGCGACAGGGGAAAAGAGACCCAGTACTTC.